This TCR beta chain was recorded in a study of blood T cells in healthy people across ages. At the level of the study: Template switching caught about one barcoded beta molecule for each two T cells. Whole-study results and caveats: As age increased, TCR beta diversity per million T cells fell in a roughly linear fashion.

This clonotype has more than one count but fewer than ten. Its matching antigen is unknown. The germline V gene encodes CDR1 WNHNN and CDR2 SYGVQD (reference sequence). V lost 9 bases to trimming and J lost 3 bases; unmatched junction nucleotides: 11. The CDR3 loop spans 15 amino acids. It was with a sample-barcoded 5' primer and a J-beta primer mix that a second PCR of roughly 7 to 12 cycles was run. Researchers report that a template-switch adaptor with 12 random nucleotides tagged each cDNA molecule. TCRdb reprocessed the 5' RACE reads via MiXCR and lists one record per CDR3 protein. The table has 1.5 million to 2 million distinct CDR3 sequences, around 36% seen once.

The chain joins TRBV10-1 to TRBJ2-3; 8 nucleotides agree with TRBD1. The TCR originated in a woman in her twenties or thirties in good health. Material for sequencing was blood. The CDR3 region has the DNA TGCGCCAGAGAGATAGGACAGGGTGTAACAGATACGCAGTATTTT. Its protein product is CAREIGQGVTDTQYF.